This T cell receptor (beta chain) was identified during a study of T cell repertoires in aging, cancer and after chemotherapy. Rearranged V-D-J TRB sequences were amplified with a mixed TRB-A/B primer pool. TCRdb independently ran MiXCR on the multiplex PCR reads; one entry per CDR3 protein. The sample records around 3,000 distinct CDR3 sequences, roughly 22% being singletons. Amplification of TCR beta used genomic DNA extracted from peripheral blood. Germline V gene lookup returns CDR1 MDHEN and CDR2 SYDVKM. The CDR3 runs to 11 residues. The V end was cut by 6 bases, the J end by 6 bases, with 7 bases between.

The clonotype comes from a human donor with a solid tumor. Sequenced input: blood. This chain links TRBV28 with TRBJ2-3, with D unresolved. This chain's CDR3 is CASRVLDTQYF. The CDR3 DNA follows: TGTGCCAGCAGGGTTTTGGATACGCAGTATTTT.